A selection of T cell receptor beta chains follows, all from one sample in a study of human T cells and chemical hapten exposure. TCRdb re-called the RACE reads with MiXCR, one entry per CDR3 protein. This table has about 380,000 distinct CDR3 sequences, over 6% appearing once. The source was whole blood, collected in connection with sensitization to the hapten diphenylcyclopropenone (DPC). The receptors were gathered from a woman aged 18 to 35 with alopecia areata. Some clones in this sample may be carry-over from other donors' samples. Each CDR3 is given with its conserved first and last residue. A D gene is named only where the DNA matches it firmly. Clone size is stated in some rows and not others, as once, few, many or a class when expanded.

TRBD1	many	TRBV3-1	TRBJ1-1	CASSQDVTGALMNTEAFF	TGTGCCAGCAGCCAAGATGTTACAGGGGCGCTAATGAACACTGAAGCTTTCTTT
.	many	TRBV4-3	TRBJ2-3	CASSQDFGQGADTQYF	TGCGCCAGCAGCCAAGATTTTGGGCAGGGAGCAGATACGCAGTATTTT
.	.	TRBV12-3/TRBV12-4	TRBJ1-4	CASTQRRALATNEKLFF	TGTGCCAGCACCCAGAGACGGGCCCTAGCAACTAATGAAAAACTGTTTTTT
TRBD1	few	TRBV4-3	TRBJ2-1	CASSQGDRDYNEQFF	TGCGCCAGCAGCCAAGGAGACAGGGATTACAATGAGCAGTTCTTC
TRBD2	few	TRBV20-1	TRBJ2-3	CSARLPLAGTDTQYF	TGCAGTGCTAGACTCCCACTAGCGGGTACAGATACGCAGTATTTT
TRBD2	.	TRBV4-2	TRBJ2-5	CASSRERGSETQYF	TGTGCCAGCAGCCGGGAGCGGGGGTCAGAGACCCAGTACTTC
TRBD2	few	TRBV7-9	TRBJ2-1	CASSLKRGPTYNEQFF	TGTGCCAGCAGCTTAAAGCGGGGGCCAACCTACAATGAGCAGTTCTTC
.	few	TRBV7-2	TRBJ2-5	CASSSTGIQETQYF	TGTGCCAGCAGCTCGACCGGGATCCAAGAGACCCAGTACTTC
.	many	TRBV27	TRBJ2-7	CASSLSSGSEQYF	TGTGCCAGCAGTTTATCGTCCGGGTCCGAGCAGTACTTC
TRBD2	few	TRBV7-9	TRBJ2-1	CASSVPGLAANEQFF	TGTGCCAGCAGCGTGCCGGGACTAGCGGCCAATGAGCAGTTCTTC
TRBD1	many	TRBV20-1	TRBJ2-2	CSATMNDRGNTGELFF	TGCAGTGCTACAATGAACGACAGGGGGAACACCGGGGAGCTGTTTTTT
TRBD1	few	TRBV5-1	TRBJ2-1	CASGARQGALHYNEQFF	TGCGCCAGCGGGGCGAGACAGGGGGCACTTCATTACAATGAGCAGTTCTTC
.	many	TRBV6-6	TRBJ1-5	CANSETETNQPQHF	TGTGCCAACTCCGAGACGGAGACAAATCAGCCCCAGCATTTT
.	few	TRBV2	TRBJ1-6	CASSEQELNSPLHF	TGTGCCAGCAGTGAACAGGAACTTAATTCACCCCTCCACTTT
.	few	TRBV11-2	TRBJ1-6	CASSLGITGTPLHF	TGTGCCAGCAGCTTGGGGATTACAGGAACACCCCTCCACTTT
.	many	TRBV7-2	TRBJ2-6	CASSLQAHSGANVLTF	TGTGCCAGCAGCTTACAGGCTCACTCTGGGGCCAACGTCCTGACTTTC
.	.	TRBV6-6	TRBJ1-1	CASSGALGTEAFF	TGTGCCAGCAGTGGCGCCCTGGGGACTGAAGCTTTCTTT
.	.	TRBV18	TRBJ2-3	CASSRPGAADTQYF	TGTGCCAGCTCACGCCCGGGGGCAGCAGATACGCAGTATTTT
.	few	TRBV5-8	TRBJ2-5	CASSIPGIGGSETQYF	TGTGCCAGCAGCATACCGGGGATAGGAGGGTCAGAGACCCAGTACTTC